The 10 T cell receptor beta chains in this list originate from one sample, sequenced in a study of T cell changes during pregnancy in multiple sclerosis (dated 2019 in TCRdb). Library generation was performed with the immunoSEQ multiplex PCR assay. TCRdb provides this immuneACCESS table in a form limited to in-frame rearrangements. Some clones are lacking; in checked studies, under half of them reflect an unresolved V gene, and why the rest are absent is not known. In this sample the table shows some 46,000 clones, around 92% of which occur a single time. The ten largest clones represent approximately 1.2% of the sample. Specimen: peripheral blood. The receptors were gathered from a female donor with multiple sclerosis, enrolled in a pregnancy study.

This clone appeared a single time. The J gene is TRBJ2-3, the V gene TRBV13; D unresolved. Germline V gene sequence: CDR1 PRHDT, CDR2 FYEKMQ (reference sequence). The CDR3 covers 14 residues. Deletions cut 4 bases from V and 2 bases from J, with 10 bases between. CDR3 in amino acids: CASSSGRNTDTQYF. CDR3 in DNA: TGTGCCAGCAGCTCTGGACGGAACACAGATACGCAGTATTTT.

This clone appeared once. The chain has TRBV14 and TRBJ2-5; D is tentatively TRBD1 or TRBD2 (5 bases each). Per the germline V gene, CDR1 is SGHDN and CDR2 is FVKESK. This CDR3 has 16 amino acids. With 0 bases removed from V and 4 bases from J, the gap between germline ends came to 15 bases. This CDR3 reads CASSQDTTVRGETQYF. The CDR3 DNA sequence: TGTGCCAGCAGCCAAGACACGACAGTTCGGGGAGAGACCCAGTACTTC.

J is TRBJ2-7 and V is TRBV5-5; 7 positions match TRBD2. Germline-derived CDR1 and CDR2 are SGHKS and YYEKEE (reference sequence). Trimming took 0 bases from V and 2 from J; bases not matched to a gene: 5. The CDR3 length is 15 residues. CDR3 in amino acids: CASSLAAGGAYEQYF. The CDR3, as DNA: TGTGCCAGCAGCTTGGCCGCTGGGGGGGCCTACGAGCAGTACTTC.

V gene TRBV21-1 combines with J gene TRBJ2-1; the DNA was not used to check the table's D call, TRBD1. TRBV21-1 is marked as a pseudogene. The CDR3 has 15 amino acids. This chain's CDR3 is CASTTGGVFYNEQFF. CDR3 bases: TGTGCCAGCACCACAGGTGGTGTCTTCTACAATGAGCAGTTCTTC.

In its sample, this clone was seen a few times. The gene calls are TRBV7-9 and TRBJ2-5; 8 positions agree with TRBD1. Trimming removed 1 base from V and 7 bases from J; junction bases left unmatched: 8. CDR3 size: 15 residues. The germline gives CDR1 SEHNR, CDR2 FQNEAQ (reference sequence). Here the CDR3 DNA reads TGTGCCAGCAGCTTAGGACAGGGGAGGTCTGGGACCCAGTACTTC. It yields the protein CASSLGQGRSGTQYF.

V is TRBV9 and J is TRBJ2-3, with no clear D. Germline CDR1 is SGDLS and CDR2 is YYNGEE. The CDR3 is made up of 13 amino acids. Trimming pared 2 bases from V and 6 bases from J, leaving 10 bases between. CDR3 region: CASSVRLGDTQYF. CDR3 DNA: TGTGCCAGCAGCGTTAGACTGGGGGATACGCAGTATTTT.

The chain uses TRBV27 and TRBJ1-1; D gene unclear. Germline lookup yields CDR1 MNHEY and CDR2 SMNVEV (reference sequence). Trimming shortened V by 2 bases and J by 3 bases, and 10 bases separated the two germline ends. CDR3 size: 14 residues. The CDR3 sequence is CASSLMGMDTEAFF. The CDR3 nucleotides are TGTGCCAGCAGTTTAATGGGGATGGACACTGAAGCTTTCTTT.

This sequence joins TRBV4-3 and TRBJ2-3, with a possible D match to TRBD1 (5 bases). CDR3 length: 16 amino acids. Per the germline V gene, CDR1 is LGHNA and CDR2 is YSLEER. The germline V and J ends were trimmed by 3 bases and 0 bases, with 13 bases remaining between them. The CDR3 region has the DNA TGCGCCAGCAGCCAGGCAGGGCCCGCTAGCACAGATACGCAGTATTTT. Translating gives CASSQAGPASTDTQYF.

The rearrangement links TRBV27 to TRBJ1-1, with D possibly being TRBD1 (5 bases). Germline CDR1 is MNHEY and CDR2 is SMNVEV (reference sequence). The V end was cut by 2 bases, the J end by 7 bases, with 8 bases between. The CDR3 length is 12 residues. CDR3 nucleotides: TGTGCCAGCAGTTTAGACGGGGGTGAAGCTTTCTTT. It specifies CASSLDGGEAFF.

About this clone itself: An end of the junction does not agree with germline; a read error may underlie this. This chain links TRBV6-1 with TRBJ2-7; weak D call: TRBD2 (6 bases). CDR3 size: 15 residues. Per germline, CDR1 MNHNS and CDR2 SASEGT. CDR3 residues: CASSEGGADYYEQYF. CDR3 in DNA: TGTGCCAGCAGCGAAGGAGGGGCAGACTACTACGAGCAGTACTTC.